This T cell receptor beta chain was identified in a study of esophageal squamous cell carcinoma under preoperative chemotherapy (dated by TCRdb to 2017 to 2018). Describing the broader study: Both tumor-infiltrating lymphocytes and peripheral blood T cells had their TCR repertoires profiled in the study. In patients with esophageal squamous cell carcinoma, the study looked at what paclitaxel-nedaplatin chemotherapy did to T-cell receptor repertoires. Several patients with primary esophageal squamous cell carcinoma made up the cohort. Repertoires from samples collected before paclitaxel-nedaplatin therapy were compared with repertoires from samples collected after the therapy.

Taken from the germline V gene, the CDR1 and CDR2 loops are MNHNS and SASEGT. V was cut back by 3 bases and J by 1 base, leaving a gap of 8 bases between them. Taken from cysteine to phenylalanine, the CDR3 has 14 residues. Only CDR3 DNA is held: 42 bases, read in frame from base 1. The time point label of this sample denotes: before preoperative PTX-NDP chemotherapy. Patients received paclitaxel-nedaplatin as preoperative chemotherapy before surgery. Receptor libraries were prepared by PCR. TCRdb names HiSeq X Ten as the instrument used. High-throughput sequencing was used to characterize TCR repertoires. The public reads were quality trimmed at Q25 with fastp and then assembled into clones with MiXCR by TCRdb, keeping productive beta chains. Each record represents a unique CDR3 protein, reported with the most common genes and DNA among its rows. The sample records 13,000 or so distinct CDR3 sequences, 45% to 55% of which are singletons. The ten largest clones add up to approximately 15% of the sample.

The research as a whole found: A small cohort was used, with only 5 or 6 patients with esophageal squamous cell carcinoma being analyzed. Tumor-infiltrating lymphocytes after treatment appeared to come partly from peripheral T cells migrating into the tumor, rather than solely from local clonal changes. Clonotype frequencies shifted immediately and substantially under paclitaxel-nedaplatin therapy, and abundant clones were more likely to contract than to amplify. A significant increase in TCR diversity was observed in peripheral T cells after chemotherapy, whereas no such increase was observed in tumor-infiltrating lymphocytes.

Regarding this clonotype: The specificity of this receptor is unknown. No qualities accompany the bases; no much larger clone lies one base away.

The chain is encoded by TRBV6-1 joined to TRBJ2-3; the D gene remains uncertain. Sample acquisition took place from a patient given preoperative chemotherapy. The clonotype comes from a human donor with esophageal squamous cell carcinoma. The donor label of this sample is uncertain. The nucleotide sequence reads as follows: TGTGCCAGCAGTGAGGGTTGGGGCACAGATACGCAGTATTTT. Its protein is CASSEGWGTDTQYF.